This entry lists 25 T cell receptor beta chains sequenced from one sample in a study of beta chain features in type 1 diabetes. Reverse transcription of all isolated RNA meant that expressed TCRB transcripts were sequenced. Libraries were prepared by immunoSEQ multiplex PCR; TCRdb keeps only in-frame clonotypes and omits some of them. This repertoire shows 900,000 or so clones, about a sixth found once; its top ten account for 0.02% to 0.025%. The sample taken for sequencing was naive CD4+ T cells from blood. The receptors stem from a woman aged 18-29 years in good health.

The genes are TRBV7-2 and TRBJ2-1; 8 bases are shared with TRBD2. The CDR3 length is 14 residues. Per germline, CDR1 SGHTA and CDR2 FQGNSA. The V gene end was trimmed by 5 bases and the J gene end by 9 bases; junction bases not matched to a gene: 9. This CDR3 is CASSQREGGGEQFF. CDR3 nucleotides: TGTGCCAGCAGCCAACGGGAGGGGGGCGGTGAGCAGTTCTTC.

This clone turned up a few times. The gene calls are TRBV19 and TRBJ1-1; D unclear. V lost 5 bases and J lost 1, with 5 bases in between. The CDR3 is 12 residues long. Germline loops: CDR1 LNHDA, CDR2 SQIVND (reference sequence). This chain's CDR3 is CASSQANTEAFF. CDR3 DNA: TGTGCCAGTAGTCAGGCGAACACTGAAGCTTTCTTT. Complete variable domain (other parts from reference TRBV19 and TRBJ1-1): DGGITQSPKYLFRKEGQNVTLSCEQNLNHDAMYWYRQDPGQGLRLIYYSQIVNDFQKGDIAEGYSVSREKKESFPLTVTSAQKNPTAFYLCASSQANTEAFFGQGTRLTVV.

V usage is TRBV28 and J usage is TRBJ2-7, with D possibly being TRBD2 (7 bases). V was clipped by 10 bases and J by 2 bases, with 24 bases between them. Germline values: CDR1 MDHEN, CDR2 SYDVKM. CDR3 size: 16 residues. The CDR3 bases are TGTGCCACCAAGTTCCCGGGGGGCGAGGGGGCCTACGAGCAGTACTTC. Protein: CATKFPGGEGAYEQYF.

This chain connects TRBV2 to TRBJ2-5; 13 bases line up with TRBD2. After removal of 4 bases from V and 5 bases from J, the junction contained 7 bases not matched to a gene. This CDR3 is 16 amino acids long. Germline V CDR1 and CDR2: SNHLY, FYNNEI. The CDR3 region has the DNA TGTGCCAGCAGTGGAGGACTAGCGGGAGTGGGGGAGACCCAGTACTTC. Translated, it gives CASSGGLAGVGETQYF.

This clone was picked up a small number of times. The J gene is TRBJ1-2, the V gene TRBV7-2; a possible D gene is TRBD1 (5 bases). The germline V gene has CDR1 SGHTA and CDR2 FQGNSA. This CDR3 contains 15 residues. Between the trimmed V and J ends, which lost 1 base and 4 bases, there was a span of 13 bases. The CDR3 loop is CASSLVWGSLYGYTF. The CDR3 nucleotides read TGTGCCAGCAGCTTAGTATGGGGCAGTCTCTATGGCTACACCTTC.

The chain carries TRBV7-8 and TRBJ1-1; 8 positions match TRBD1. The CDR3 sequence is 14 residues long. V gave up 4 bases and J gave up 6 bases; unmatched junction bases: 7. Germline assignment: CDR1 SGHVS and CDR2 FQNEAQ. CDR3 amino acids: CASSSRTGLAEAFF. In nucleotides, the CDR3 is TGTGCCAGCAGCTCTCGGACAGGGCTAGCTGAAGCTTTCTTT.

This sequence joins TRBV7-9 and TRBJ2-4; the D is unclear. V was trimmed by 4 bases and J by 3 bases, leaving 10 bases between them. CDR3 length: 14 amino acids. The germline gives CDR1 SEHNR, CDR2 FQNEAQ (reference sequence). CDR3 sequence: CASSSSSFKNIQYF. CDR3 coding DNA: TGTGCCAGCAGCTCGAGCAGCTTCAAAAACATTCAGTACTTC.

The chain is built from TRBV7-9 and TRBJ2-3; D may be TRBD2 (5 bases). This CDR3 is 15 amino acids long. Between the trimmed V and J ends, which lost 2 bases and 1 base, there was a span of 10 bases. CDR1 and CDR2 (germline): SEHNR, FQNEAQ (reference sequence). The CDR3 nucleotides are TGTGCCAGCAGCTTACGGACTCGTGGCACAGATACGCAGTATTTT. Translating it yields CASSLRTRGTDTQYF.

This clone was counted between two and nine times. The genes are TRBV7-2 and TRBJ2-7, with D maybe TRBD1 (6 bases). The germline V and J ends were trimmed by 1 base and 5 bases, with 21 bases remaining between them. There are 17 residues in the CDR3. The germline gives CDR1 SGHTA, CDR2 FQGNSA. CDR3 in DNA: TGTGCCAGCAGCTTAGGGGGGCTATTTTCAGAGGCAAACGAGCAGTACTTC. This codes for CASSLGGLFSEANEQYF.

The J gene is TRBJ2-4, the V gene TRBV19; TRBD1 might be the D (6 bases). The CDR3 extends over 13 amino acids. CDR1 is LNHDA and CDR2 is SQIVND in the germline V gene (reference sequence). V was shortened by 6 bases and J by 8 bases, with 14 bases between the two germline ends. CDR3 bases: TGTGCCAGTAGAAAACAGGGAGCGGACATTCAGTACTTC. As protein: CASRKQGADIQYF. Full variable domain (rest looked up from reference TRBV19 and TRBJ2-4): DGGITQSPKYLFRKEGQNVTLSCEQNLNHDAMYWYRQDPGQGLRLIYYSQIVNDFQKGDIAEGYSVSREKKESFPLTVTSAQKNPTAFYLCASRKQGADIQYFGAGTRLSVL.

This chain links TRBV6-6 with TRBJ2-7, with D perhaps TRBD2 (6 bases). The CDR3 has 13 residues. The V gene's germline CDR1 is MNHNY and CDR2 SVGAGI (reference sequence). The V end lost 5 bases, the J end lost 9 bases, and 17 bases lay between the germline ends. The CDR3 DNA sequence: TGTGCCAGCAGTACGGGATTAGGAGCGGGGCAGTACTTC. Residues: CASSTGLGAGQYF.

This clone has a handful of counts. This chain joins TRBV6-6 and TRBJ2-5, with TRBD1 as a possible D gene (5 bases). V was pared by 6 bases and J by 6 bases, with 20 bases between. CDR1 and CDR2 (germline): MNHNY, SVGAGI (reference sequence). CDR3 length equals 15 residues. The CDR3, as DNA: TGTGCCAGCAGCCCCGACCCGTGGCAGGGAAAGACCCAGTACTTC. Protein product: CASSPDPWQGKTQYF.

The chain employs TRBV4-3 and TRBJ2-1, with TRBD2 matching over 11 bases. The J segment lost 6 bases and the V segment lost 3 bases, leaving 16 bases of the junction unmatched. CDR3 length: 19 residues. Germline V gene sequence: CDR1 LGHNA, CDR2 YSLEER. The DNA for the CDR3 is TGCGCCAGCAGCCATCGTGCTGCGGGAACTAGCGGGAGAACCAATGAGCAGTTCTTC. Its protein product is CASSHRAAGTSGRTNEQFF.

This clone was observed a few times. The chain has TRBV11-2 and TRBJ2-5; 9 bases align to TRBD2. The germline gives CDR1 SGHAT, CDR2 FQNNGV. V shed 5 bases, J shed 5 bases, and the junction held 6 bases outside the gene matches. This CDR3 comprises 14 residues. CDR3 in amino acids: CASSTAGGLETQYF. CDR3 nucleotides: TGTGCCAGCAGCACAGCGGGAGGACTGGAGACCCAGTACTTC. Filled out from reference TRBV11-2 and TRBJ2-5, the complete variable domain reads EAGVAQSPRYKIIEKRQSVAFWCNPISGHATLYWYQQILGQGPKLLIQFQNNGVVDDSQLPKDRFSAERLKGVDSTLKIQPAKLEDSAVYLCASSTAGGLETQYFGPGTRLLVL.

This clone showed up just a few times. The rearrangement links TRBV19 to TRBJ1-2; TRBD1 might be the D (5 bases). Germline CDR1 LNHDA, CDR2 SQIVND (reference sequence). With 4 bases removed from V and 4 bases from J, the gap between germline ends came to 19 bases. The CDR3 extends over 16 amino acids. CDR3 sequence (DNA): TGTGCCAGTAGTACCGACGCCAGGGCAGGGCGCTATGGCTACACCTTC. Translation gives CASSTDARAGRYGYTF.

V and J are TRBV9 and TRBJ2-4; 8 nucleotides line up with TRBD2. CDR3 length: 13 residues. Germline values: CDR1 SGDLS, CDR2 YYNGEE. V was clipped by 0 bases and J by 9 bases; unmatched bases: 2. The CDR3: CASSVGTSSIQYF. In DNA form, the CDR3 reads TGTGCCAGCAGCGTAGGGACTAGCAGCATTCAGTACTTC.

This clone occurred a few times. The chain joins TRBV18 to TRBJ2-1; 8 bases fit TRBD1. CDR1 and CDR2 (germline): KGHSH, LQKENI. V shed 4 bases, J shed 9 bases, and the junction held 2 bases outside the gene matches. This CDR3 is 12 amino acids long. The DNA for the CDR3 is TGTGCCAGCTCACTGGGGACAGGTGAGCAGTTCTTC. The encoded protein is CASSLGTGEQFF.

This clone has a handful of counts. The V gene is TRBV10-3, the J gene TRBJ2-7; D is perhaps TRBD1 (7 bases). The CDR3 loop spans 12 amino acids. Trimming shortened V by 10 bases and J by 3 bases, and 13 bases separated the two germline ends. Per germline, CDR1 ENHRY and CDR2 SYGVKD. CDR3 loop: CATGDRDYEQYF. CDR3 coding DNA: TGTGCCACGGGGGACAGAGACTACGAGCAGTACTTC.

The table lists this clone with a few counts. The V gene is TRBV10-3, the J gene TRBJ2-7, with D unresolved. Germline V lookup: CDR1 ENHRY, CDR2 SYGVKD. Trimming shortened V by 3 bases and J by 2 bases, and 8 bases separated the two germline ends. The CDR3 covers 13 residues. The CDR3 here is CAISEFLTYEQYF. The CDR3 DNA follows: TGTGCCATCAGTGAATTTCTCACCTACGAGCAGTACTTC.

The DNA for the CDR3 is TGTGCCAGCAACCCAAGAAGGAGCTCCTACAATGAGCAGTTCTTC. Encoded protein: CASNPRRSSYNEQFF. J is TRBJ2-1 and V is TRBV6-6; D remains ambiguous. The CDR3 runs to 15 residues. From germline, CDR1 is MNHNY and CDR2 SVGAGI (reference sequence). Trimming stripped 7 bases from V and 0 bases from J, with 13 bases between.

This clone has more than one count but fewer than ten. This chain links TRBV7-2 with TRBJ2-1; the D is unclear. Deletions cut 3 bases from V and 4 bases from J, with 7 bases between. This CDR3 has 13 amino acids. Germline CDR1 is SGHTA and CDR2 is FQGNSA. CDR3 bases: TGTGCCAGCAGCTTTACAGAGTACAATGAGCAGTTCTTC. This codes for CASSFTEYNEQFF.

This clone turned up a few times. The V call is TRBV29-1, the J call TRBJ2-5, with 9 bases that match TRBD2. J was trimmed by 4 bases and V by 7 bases; bases with no gene match: 10. The CDR3 consists of 14 residues. CDR1 is SQVTM, CDR2 ANQGSEA, per germline. The CDR3 reads CSGDSGRGGETQYF. CDR3 in DNA: TGCAGCGGGGATAGCGGGAGAGGGGGAGAGACCCAGTACTTC.

The chain uses TRBV6-5 and TRBJ2-5; 9 bases line up with TRBD2. In germline, CDR1 is MNHEY, CDR2 SVGAGI. The CDR3 runs to 14 residues. V shed 7 bases, J shed 5 bases, and the junction held 8 bases outside the gene matches. The CDR3 reads CASTLAGNLETQYF. The DNA for the CDR3 is TGTGCCAGCACGCTAGCGGGAAATTTGGAGACCCAGTACTTC.

This clone was observed a handful of times. The CDR3 reads CAIQGTRYNEQFF. For the CDR3, the DNA is TGTGCCATCCAAGGGACACGATACAATGAGCAGTTCTTC. The rearrangement links TRBV28 to TRBJ2-1; D is possibly TRBD1 (6 bases). The V and J ends lost 10 bases and 4 bases respectively, with 14 bases between them. This CDR3 has 13 amino acids. The germline V gene has CDR1 MDHEN and CDR2 SYDVKM.

The genes are TRBV29-1 and TRBJ2-5; 8 bases are a match to TRBD1. The CDR3 has 13 residues. Per germline, CDR1 SQVTM and CDR2 ANQGSEA. The junction had 5 bases not matched to a gene; V was cut back by 6 bases and J by 2 bases. The CDR3 reads CSVMGQAQETQYF. CDR3 nucleotide sequence: TGCAGCGTGATGGGACAGGCGCAAGAGACCCAGTACTTC. The full variable domain, its missing parts supplied by reference TRBV29-1 and TRBJ2-5, is SAVISQKPSRDICQRGTSLTIQCQVDSQVTMMFWYRQQPGQSLTLIATANQGSEATYESGFVIDKFPISRPNLTFSTLTVSNMSPEDSSIYLCSVMGQAQETQYFGPGTRLLVL.